Sequencing of this T cell receptor beta chain was carried out in a study of shared clonotypes between healthy human individuals. Study conclusions and caveats: Of the naive CD4 clonotypes, 4% to 5% were shared across several donors. Estimated richness was generally greater in naive than memory subsets. An effect of sequencing depth on clonotype sharing among donors was expected.

The healthy adult donors were HIV-negative and reported no recent acute infections or vaccinations. A remark on this clone: Antigen: not known.

Between the trimmed V and J ends, which lost 2 bases and 1 base, there was a span of 13 bases. The CDR3 totals 15 residues. CDR1 SGHNT and CDR2 YYREEE come from the germline V gene (reference sequence). Sequencing was performed with immunoSEQ multiplex PCR; in TCRdb, only in-frame clones are kept and a portion is missing. The profile shows approximately 1,000,000 clones, around 78% of them singletons. The receptor was isolated from a young man in good health. Some clones in this sample may be carry-over from other donors' samples. The V call is TRBV5-4, the J call TRBJ2-7; D is possibly TRBD1 or TRBD2 (7 bases each). Sequenced sample: memory CD4+ T cells from PBMCs. Subset in this sample: CD45RA-negative fraction. CDR3 nucleotide sequence: TGTGCCAGCAGCTTCAGACAGGGAGGGTCCTACGAGCAGTACTTC. Residues: CASSFRQGGSYEQYF.